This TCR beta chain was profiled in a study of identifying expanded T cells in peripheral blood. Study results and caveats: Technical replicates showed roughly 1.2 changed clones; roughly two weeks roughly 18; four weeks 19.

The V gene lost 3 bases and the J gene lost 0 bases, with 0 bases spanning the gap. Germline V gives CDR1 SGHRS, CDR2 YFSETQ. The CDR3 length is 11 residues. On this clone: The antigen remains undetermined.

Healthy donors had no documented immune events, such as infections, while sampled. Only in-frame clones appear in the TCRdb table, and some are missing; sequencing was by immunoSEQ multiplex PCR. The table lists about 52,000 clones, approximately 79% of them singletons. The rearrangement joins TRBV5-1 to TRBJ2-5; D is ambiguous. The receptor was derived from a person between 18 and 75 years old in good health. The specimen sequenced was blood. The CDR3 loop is CASSYQETQYF. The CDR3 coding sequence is TGCGCCAGCAGCTACCAAGAGACCCAGTACTTC.